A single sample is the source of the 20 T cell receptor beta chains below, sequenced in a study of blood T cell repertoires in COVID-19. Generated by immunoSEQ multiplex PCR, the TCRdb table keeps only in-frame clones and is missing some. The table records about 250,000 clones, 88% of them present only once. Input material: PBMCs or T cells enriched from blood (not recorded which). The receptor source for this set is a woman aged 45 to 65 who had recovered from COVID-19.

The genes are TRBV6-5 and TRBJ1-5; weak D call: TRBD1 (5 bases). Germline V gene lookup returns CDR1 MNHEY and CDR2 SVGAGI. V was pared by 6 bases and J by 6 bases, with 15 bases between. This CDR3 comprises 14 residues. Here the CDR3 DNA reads TGTGCCAGCAGGTCCGGGGGAAAGGGTCAGCCCCAGCATTTT. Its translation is CASRSGGKGQPQHF.

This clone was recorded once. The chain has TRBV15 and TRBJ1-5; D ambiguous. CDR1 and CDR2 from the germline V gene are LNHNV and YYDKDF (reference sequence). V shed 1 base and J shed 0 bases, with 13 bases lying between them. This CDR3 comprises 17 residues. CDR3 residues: CATSRVWADSSNQPQHF. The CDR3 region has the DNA TGTGCCACCAGCAGAGTTTGGGCAGATTCTAGCAATCAGCCCCAGCATTTT. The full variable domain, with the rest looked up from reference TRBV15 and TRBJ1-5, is DAMVIQNPRYQVTQFGKPVTLSCSQTLNHNVMYWYQQKSSQAPKLLFHYYDKDFNNEADTPDNFQSRRPNTSFCFLDIRSPGLGDTAMYLCATSRVWADSSNQPQHFGDGTRLSIL.

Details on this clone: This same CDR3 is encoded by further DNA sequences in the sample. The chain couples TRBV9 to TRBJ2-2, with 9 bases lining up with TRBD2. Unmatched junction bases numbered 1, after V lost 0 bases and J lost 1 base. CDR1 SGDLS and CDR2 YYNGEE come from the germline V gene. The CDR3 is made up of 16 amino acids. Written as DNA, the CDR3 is TGTGCCAGCAGCGTAGTTAGCGGGAGGAACACCGGGGAGCTGTTTTTT. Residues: CASSVVSGRNTGELFF.

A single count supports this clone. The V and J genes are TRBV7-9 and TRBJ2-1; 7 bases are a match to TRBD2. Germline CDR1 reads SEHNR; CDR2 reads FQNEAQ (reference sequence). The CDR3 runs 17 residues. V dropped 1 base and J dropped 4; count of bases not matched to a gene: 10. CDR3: CASSLGYGGLQYNEQFF. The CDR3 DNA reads TGTGCCAGCAGCTTAGGTTACGGGGGACTACAATACAATGAGCAGTTCTTC.

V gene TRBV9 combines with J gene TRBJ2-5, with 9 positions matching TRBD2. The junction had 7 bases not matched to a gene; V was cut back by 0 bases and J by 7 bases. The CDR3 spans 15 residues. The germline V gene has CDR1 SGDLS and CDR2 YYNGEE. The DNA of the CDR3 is TGTGCCAGCAGCGTAGTTGGTAGCGGGAGTGGGACCCAGTACTTC. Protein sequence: CASSVVGSGSGTQYF.

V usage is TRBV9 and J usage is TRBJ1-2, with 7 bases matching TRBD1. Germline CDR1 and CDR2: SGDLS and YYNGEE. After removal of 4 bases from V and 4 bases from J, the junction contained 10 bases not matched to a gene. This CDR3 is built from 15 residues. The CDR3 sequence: CASSRAQGGSYGYTF. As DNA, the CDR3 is TGTGCCAGCAGCCGTGCCCAGGGGGGCAGCTATGGCTACACCTTC.

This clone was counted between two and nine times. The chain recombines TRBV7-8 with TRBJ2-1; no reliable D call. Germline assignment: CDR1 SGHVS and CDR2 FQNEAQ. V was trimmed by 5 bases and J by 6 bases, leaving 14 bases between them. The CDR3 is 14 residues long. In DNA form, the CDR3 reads TGTGCCAGCAGCCGTAGCCCACAAATCAATGAGCAGTTCTTC. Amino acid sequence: CASSRSPQINEQFF.

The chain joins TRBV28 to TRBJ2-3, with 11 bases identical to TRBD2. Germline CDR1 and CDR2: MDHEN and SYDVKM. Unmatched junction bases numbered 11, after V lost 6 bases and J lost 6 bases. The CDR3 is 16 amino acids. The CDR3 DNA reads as TGTGCCAGCAGCACCCGACGACTAGCGGGACCCGATACGCAGTATTTT. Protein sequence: CASSTRRLAGPDTQYF.

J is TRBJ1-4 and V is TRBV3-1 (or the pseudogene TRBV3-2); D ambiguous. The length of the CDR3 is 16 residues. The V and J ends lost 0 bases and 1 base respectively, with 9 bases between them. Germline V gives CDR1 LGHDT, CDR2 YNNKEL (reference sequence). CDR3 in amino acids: CASSQDRGLTNEKLFF. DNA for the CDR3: TGTGCCAGCAGCCAAGATCGCGGGTTAACTAATGAAAAACTGTTTTTT.

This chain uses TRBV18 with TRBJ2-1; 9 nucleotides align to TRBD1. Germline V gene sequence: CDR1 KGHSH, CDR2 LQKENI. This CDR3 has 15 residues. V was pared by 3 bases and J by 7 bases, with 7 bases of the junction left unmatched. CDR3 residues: CASSPRTGEANEQFF. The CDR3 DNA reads TGTGCCAGCTCACCTCGGACAGGGGAGGCTAATGAGCAGTTCTTC.

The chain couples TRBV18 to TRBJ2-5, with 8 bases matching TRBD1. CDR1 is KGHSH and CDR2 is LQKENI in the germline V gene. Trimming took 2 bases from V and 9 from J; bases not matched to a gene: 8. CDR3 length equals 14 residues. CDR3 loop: CASSPNRDRKAQYF. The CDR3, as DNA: TGTGCCAGCTCACCAAATCGGGACAGGAAGGCCCAGTACTTC.

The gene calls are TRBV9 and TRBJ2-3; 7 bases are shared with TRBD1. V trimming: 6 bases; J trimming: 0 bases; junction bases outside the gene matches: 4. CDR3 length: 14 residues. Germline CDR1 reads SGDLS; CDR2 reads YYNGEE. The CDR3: CASTGQASTDTQYF. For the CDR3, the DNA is TGTGCCAGCACCGGACAGGCTAGCACAGATACGCAGTATTTT.

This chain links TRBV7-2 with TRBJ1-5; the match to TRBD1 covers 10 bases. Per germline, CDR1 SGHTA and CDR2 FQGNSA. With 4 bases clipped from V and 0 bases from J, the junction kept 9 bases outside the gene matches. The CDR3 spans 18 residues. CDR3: CASSSLDRGTYSNQPQHF. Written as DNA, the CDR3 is TGTGCCAGCAGCTCCCTGGACAGGGGGACGTATAGCAATCAGCCCCAGCATTTT.

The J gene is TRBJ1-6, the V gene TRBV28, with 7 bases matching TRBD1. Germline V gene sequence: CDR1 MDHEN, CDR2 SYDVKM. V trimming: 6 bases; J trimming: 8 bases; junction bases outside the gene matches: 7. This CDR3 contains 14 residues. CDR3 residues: CASRQGQAYSPLHF. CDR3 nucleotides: TGTGCCAGCAGACAAGGACAGGCTTATTCACCCCTCCACTTT.

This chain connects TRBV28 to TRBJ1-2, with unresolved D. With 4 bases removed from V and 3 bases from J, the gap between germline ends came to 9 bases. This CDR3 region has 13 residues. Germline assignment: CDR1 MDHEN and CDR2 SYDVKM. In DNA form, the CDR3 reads TGTGCCAGCAGTTCCACCCCAGACTATGGCTACACCTTC. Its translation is CASSSTPDYGYTF.

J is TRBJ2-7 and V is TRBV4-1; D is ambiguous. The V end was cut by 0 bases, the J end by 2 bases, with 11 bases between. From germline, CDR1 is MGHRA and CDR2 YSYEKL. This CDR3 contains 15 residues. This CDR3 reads CASSQDQMRTYEQYF. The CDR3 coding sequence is TGCGCCAGCAGCCAAGATCAGATGCGGACCTACGAGCAGTACTTC.

The CDR3 DNA sequence: TGTGCCAGCAGCCAAGGGGACAGACGATACTCTGGGGCCAACGTCCTGACTTTC. Translated, it gives CASSQGDRRYSGANVLTF. The genes are TRBV3-1 (or the pseudogene TRBV3-2) and TRBJ2-6, with 7 bases identical to TRBD1. CDR3 length equals 18 residues. Germline assignment: CDR1 LGHDT and CDR2 YNNKEL (reference sequence). V lost 1 base, J lost 0 bases, and 6 bases stayed unmatched.

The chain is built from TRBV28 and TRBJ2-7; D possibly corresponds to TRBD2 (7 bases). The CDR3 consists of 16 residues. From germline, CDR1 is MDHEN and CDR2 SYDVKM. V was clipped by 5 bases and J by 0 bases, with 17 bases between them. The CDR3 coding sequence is TGTGCCAGCAGTCGAAGCGGGACATTAACCTCCTACGAGCAGTACTTC. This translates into CASSRSGTLTSYEQYF.

In DNA form, the CDR3 reads TGTGCCAGCAGTAGGGACTCTTCCTACAATGAGCAGTTCTTC. Its protein is CASSRDSSYNEQFF. The genes are TRBV27 and TRBJ2-1; tentative D call: TRBD2 (6 bases). The CDR3 length is 14 residues. V was cut by 5 bases and J by 1 base, with 9 bases left in between. The germline CDR1 and CDR2 sequences are MNHEY and SMNVEV (reference sequence).

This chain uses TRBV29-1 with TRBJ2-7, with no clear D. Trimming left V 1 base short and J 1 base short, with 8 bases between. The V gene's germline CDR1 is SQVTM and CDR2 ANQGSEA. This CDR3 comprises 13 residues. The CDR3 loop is CSVEGPTSYEQYF. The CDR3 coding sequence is TGCAGCGTTGAAGGGCCCACGTCCTACGAGCAGTACTTC.